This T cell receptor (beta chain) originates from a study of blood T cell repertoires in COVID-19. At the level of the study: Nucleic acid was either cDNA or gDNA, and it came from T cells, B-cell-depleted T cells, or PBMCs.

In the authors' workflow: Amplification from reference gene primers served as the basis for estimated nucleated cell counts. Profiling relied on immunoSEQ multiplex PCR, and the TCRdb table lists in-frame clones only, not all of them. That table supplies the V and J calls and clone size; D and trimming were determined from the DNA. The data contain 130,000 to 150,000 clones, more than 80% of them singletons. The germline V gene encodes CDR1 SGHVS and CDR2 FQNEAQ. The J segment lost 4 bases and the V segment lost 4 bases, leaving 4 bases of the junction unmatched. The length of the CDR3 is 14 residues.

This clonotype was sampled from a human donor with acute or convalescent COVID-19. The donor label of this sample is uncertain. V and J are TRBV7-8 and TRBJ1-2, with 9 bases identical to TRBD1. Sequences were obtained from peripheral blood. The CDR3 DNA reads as TGTGCCAGCAGCTCCCGGACAGGGGTCTATGGCTACACCTTC. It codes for CASSSRTGVYGYTF.